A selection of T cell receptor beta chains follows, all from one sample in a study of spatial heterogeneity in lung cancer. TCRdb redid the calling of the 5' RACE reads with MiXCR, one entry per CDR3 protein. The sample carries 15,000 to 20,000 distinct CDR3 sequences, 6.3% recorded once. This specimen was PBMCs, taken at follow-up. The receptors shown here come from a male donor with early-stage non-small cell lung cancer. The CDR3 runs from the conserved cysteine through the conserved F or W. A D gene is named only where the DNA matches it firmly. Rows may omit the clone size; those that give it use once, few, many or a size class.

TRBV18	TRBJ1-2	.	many	TGTGCCAGCTCACCAGGCTCGGGGTATGGCTACACCTTC	CASSPGSGYGYTF
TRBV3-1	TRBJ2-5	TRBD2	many	TGTGCCAGCAGCCCCACCCTAGCGGGAGGCGGTGAGACCCAGTACTTC	CASSPTLAGGGETQYF
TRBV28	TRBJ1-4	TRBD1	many	TGTGCCAGCAGTTTGGGGGGACAGGATGAAAAACTGTTTTTT	CASSLGGQDEKLFF
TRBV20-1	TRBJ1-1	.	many	TGCAGTGCTAGACGGGGGGGCCCGAACACTGAAGCTTTCTTT	CSARRGGPNTEAFF
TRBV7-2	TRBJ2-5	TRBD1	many	TGTGCCAGCAGCCTAGACAGGGGAGTGGAGACCCAGTACTTC	CASSLDRGVETQYF
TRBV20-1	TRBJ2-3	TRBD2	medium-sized	TGCAGTGCTAGCAGGCTAGCGGGAAGCACAGATACGCAGTATTTT	CSASRLAGSTDTQYF
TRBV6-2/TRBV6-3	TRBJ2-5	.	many	TGTGCCAGCAGTTGGGGTAGCGATCAAGAGACCCAGTACTTC	CASSWGSDQETQYF
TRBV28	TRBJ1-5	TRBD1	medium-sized	TGTGCCAGCAGCTCCGGACAGGGGAGGCAGCCCCAGCATTTT	CASSSGQGRQPQHF
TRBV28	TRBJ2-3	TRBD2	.	TGTGCCAGCCGACCTAGCGGAGCTAGCACAGATACGCAGTATTTT	CASRPSGASTDTQYF
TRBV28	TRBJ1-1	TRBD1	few	TGTGCCAGCAGTTTAGGCGGGACAGGAGGTTGGACTGAAGCTTTCTTT	CASSLGGTGGWTEAFF
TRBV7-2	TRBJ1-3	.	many	TGTGCCAGCAGCATACAGGGCTCTGGAAACACCATATATTTT	CASSIQGSGNTIYF
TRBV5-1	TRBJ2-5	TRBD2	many	TGCGCCAGCAGCTCGCTAGGGGCTAGCGGGCAAGAGACCCAGTACTTC	CASSSLGASGQETQYF
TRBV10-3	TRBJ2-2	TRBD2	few	TGTGCCGCTACCCCCGGCGGGAGACGAACCGGGGAGCTGTTTTTT	CAATPGGRRTGELFF
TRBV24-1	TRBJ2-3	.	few	TGTGCCACCAGTGATTTGCCGAGTAGTGTTGATACGCAGTATTTT	CATSDLPSSVDTQYF
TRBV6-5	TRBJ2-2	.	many	TGTGCCAGCAACCCAGTGGGGGTCGGGGAGCTGTTTTTT	CASNPVGVGELFF
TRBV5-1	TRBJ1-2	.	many	TGCGCCAGCAGCGACGCGGGGCTGGTTCTCTACACCTTC	CASSDAGLVLYTF
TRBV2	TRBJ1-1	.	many	TGTGCCAGCAGTGTTACCTCGGTGAACACTGAAGCTTTCTTT	CASSVTSVNTEAFF
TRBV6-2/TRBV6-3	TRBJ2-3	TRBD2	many	TGTGCCACGGAACGGACTAGCGGGAGATACACAGATACGCAGTATTTT	CATERTSGRYTDTQYF
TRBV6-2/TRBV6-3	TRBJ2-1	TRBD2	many	TGTGCCAGCAGTTTTCCGGGACTAGGGTTTTTCTTC	CASSFPGLGFFF
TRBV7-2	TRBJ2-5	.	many	TGTGCCAGCAGCTCACAAGAGACCCAGTACTTC	CASSSQETQYF
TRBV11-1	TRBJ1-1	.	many	TGTGCCAGCAGCTTAGTATTCGGTCTGGGCACTGAAGCTTTCTTT	CASSLVFGLGTEAFF
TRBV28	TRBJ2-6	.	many	TGTGCCAGTAGAGGGGGATCCTCTGGGGCCAACGTCCTGACTTTC	CASRGGSSGANVLTF
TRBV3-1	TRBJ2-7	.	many	TGTGCCAGCAGCCAATCGGGCGGGGACCGCTACGAGCAGTACTTC	CASSQSGGDRYEQYF
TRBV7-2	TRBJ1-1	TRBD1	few	TGTGCCGGGGGGCAGGGGGCCTTCCCTGAAGCTTTCTTT	CAGGQGAFPEAFF
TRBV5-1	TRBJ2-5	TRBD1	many	TGCGCCAGCAGTCAGGGGGCTGTGGAGACCCAGTACTTC	CASSQGAVETQYF
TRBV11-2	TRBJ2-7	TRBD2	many	TGTGCCAGCAGCTTAACCTCGGCGGGAGTTCCCTACGAGCAGTACTTC	CASSLTSAGVPYEQYF
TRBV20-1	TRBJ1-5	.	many	TGCAGTGCTAGAGGACAGAAGTATAGCAATCAGCCCCAGCATTTT	CSARGQKYSNQPQHF